The source of this T cell receptor (beta chain) is a study of PD-1 blockade in classical Hodgkin lymphoma (dated by TCRdb to about 2020). At the level of the whole study: Nivolumab dosing was 3 mg/kg intravenously every 2 weeks, continuing until either disease progression or unacceptable toxicity. The study used TCR beta sequencing and CyTOF to define a peripheral blood immune signature of response to PD-1 blockade in classical Hodgkin lymphoma.

V is shortened by 3 bases, J by 7 bases, and the region joining them spans 16 bases. The CDR3 goes from the cysteine to the phenylalanine over 14 residues. The kept DNA is CDR3 alone, 42 bases in frame from the first base. Sequences SEHNR (CDR1) and FQNEAQ (CDR2) are obtained from the germline V gene (reference sequence). The time point label for this specimen denotes: cycle 2 day 1 (C2D1) of nivolumab. Every trial patient had relapsed following autologous stem cell transplantation, and prior brentuximab vedotin exposure was what differed among cohorts A, B and C. A total of fewer than 70 patients with relapsed/refractory classical Hodgkin lymphoma made up the trial cohort, and each patient's best overall response was complete response, partial response or progressive disease. In the multi-cohort phase II CheckMate 205 trial, trial patients received single-agent nivolumab. An independent review committee assessed best overall response using the 2007 International Working Group response criteria. Trial PBMCs were obtained immediately prior to nivolumab initiation (C1D1) and on therapy at cycle 2 day 1 and cycle 4 day 1. Peripheral blood was collected in 8 mL Vacutainer Cell Preparation Tubes, from which PBMCs were isolated by centrifugation and then cryopreserved.

Note on this clone: The antigen it recognizes is unknown. The input lacks base qualities; no much larger clone sits a single base away.

Genomic DNA was isolated using the Qiagen DNeasy kit from unsorted PBMCs as well as from negatively selected CD4+ and CD8+ fractions. Using primers that anneal to V and J segments, immunoSEQ multiplex PCR amplified the TCR beta CDR3 regions. A synthetic immune receptor repertoire was used to minimize amplification bias, and any remaining bias was removed computationally after sequencing. The authors processed their data as follows. Custom Python scripts were used to quantify repertoire diversity as the Shannon entropy index. Unsorted, CD4+ and CD8+ repertoires were examined separately, except in combined analyses, for which CD4+ and CD8+ sequences were merged in silico. A clone was considered expanded if an increase in frequency of at least 2-fold after treatment relative to C1D1 was found, and a pseudocount of 0.5 was applied to clones undetected at baseline. Clones with 0 or 1 copy at C1D1 were defined as singleton clones, while clones with 2 or more copies were defined as non-singleton clones. Clones expanded in unsorted samples were assigned a CD4+, CD8+ or unknown annotation through matching of protein sequences in sorted samples from the same patient. Wilcoxon tests on paired samples were used to test diversity changes from C1D1 to C4D1. As stored in TCRdb, this immuneACCESS dataset retains in-frame rearrangements with V and J assigned. A fraction of the clones does not appear; measured against another copy, unresolved V genes explain less than half of the discrepancy, and the remainder lacks a known reason. That table gives V, J and clone size, and the DNA gave D and trimming. This sample is represented by approximately 150,000 clones; around four fifths of them were singletons. The top ten constitute 7.5% to 9.5% of the sample.

General conclusions and limits of the study: Newly diagnosed patients were reported to have lower baseline TCR diversity than healthy donors, and relapsed/refractory patients were reported to have lower baseline TCR diversity still. Lower diversity was observed in patients in whom nivolumab was started less than 1 year after ASCT, and these patients were excluded from later analyses so that confounding by immune reconstitution would be avoided. The study covered only a single clinical trial cohort, and the causes of the repertoire differences, possibly disease activity or prior therapy, were still not defined. By C4D1, a significant rise was seen in CD4+ TCR diversity but not in CD8+ TCR diversity (p=0.0027 vs p=0.16), and the rise was most apparent among complete responders (p=0.02). Baseline diversity similar to that of newly diagnosed patients was observed in trial patients achieving complete response, whereas significantly lower diversity was observed in partial responders and progressors.

Sample: peripheral blood mononuclear cells (PBMCs), taken before the second cycle of nivolumab. The chain employs TRBV7-9 and TRBJ2-7; the D match is possibly TRBD1 or TRBD2, with 6 bases aligned in each. The TCR sequence derives from a human donor with classical Hodgkin lymphoma. CDR3 sequence: CASSFPWTAGEQYF. The nucleotide sequence reads TGTGCCAGCAGCTTCCCTTGGACAGCGGGTGAGCAGTACTTC.